A selection of T cell receptor beta chains follows, all from one sample in a study of blood T cells in healthy people across ages. TCRdb re-derived calls from the 5' RACE reads in MiXCR, one entry per CDR3 protein. The sample consists of more than 650,000 distinct CDR3 sequences, 22% of them appearing once. The sequenced material came from blood. The receptors were sampled from a man in his 70s in good health. Both conserved end residues are part of each CDR3. The order of the fields is V gene, clone size, J gene, D gene, CDR3 protein, CDR3 DNA. A D gene is named only where the DNA matches it firmly. Not every row has a clone size; where given, it reads once, few, many or a size class.

v_gene: TRBV4-3
abundance: many
j_gene: TRBJ2-1
d_gene: -
CDR3aa: CASSRGLGANEQFF
CDR3nt: TGCGCCAGCAGCCGCGGATTGGGGGCCAATGAGCAGTTCTTC

v_gene: TRBV2
abundance: few
j_gene: TRBJ2-7
d_gene: -
CDR3aa: CASWRDRGSYEQYF
CDR3nt: TGTGCCAGCTGGAGGGACAGAGGCTCCTACGAGCAGTACTTC

v_gene: TRBV12-3/TRBV12-4
abundance: many
j_gene: TRBJ2-6
d_gene: -
CDR3aa: CASSLGGAGANVLTF
CDR3nt: TGTGCCAGCAGTTTAGGCGGGGCTGGGGCCAACGTCCTGACTTTC

v_gene: TRBV6-5
abundance: few
j_gene: TRBJ2-5
d_gene: TRBD2
CDR3aa: CASSYGTSGAQETQYF
CDR3nt: TGTGCCAGCAGTTACGGGACTAGCGGGGCACAAGAGACCCAGTACTTC

v_gene: TRBV12-3/TRBV12-4
abundance: -
j_gene: TRBJ2-1
d_gene: TRBD2
CDR3aa: CAVAGGYNEQFF
CDR3nt: TGTGCCGTAGCGGGGGGGTACAATGAGCAGTTCTTC

v_gene: TRBV7-2
abundance: few
j_gene: TRBJ2-1
d_gene: TRBD2
CDR3aa: CASSLLLAGNNEQFF
CDR3nt: TGTGCCAGCAGCTTGCTACTAGCGGGGAACAATGAGCAGTTCTTC

v_gene: TRBV20-1
abundance: -
j_gene: TRBJ2-5
d_gene: TRBD2
CDR3aa: CSARGGTETQYF
CDR3nt: TGCAGTGCTAGGGGGGGGACAGAGACCCAGTACTTC

v_gene: TRBV4-3
abundance: few
j_gene: TRBJ2-3
d_gene: -
CDR3aa: CASSPRARTSTDTQYF
CDR3nt: TGCGCCAGCAGCCCCCGAGCCAGAACTAGCACAGATACGCAGTATTTT

v_gene: TRBV29-1
abundance: few
j_gene: TRBJ2-1
d_gene: -
CDR3aa: CSVEDDVWAGKNEQFF
CDR3nt: TGCAGCGTTGAAGATGACGTCTGGGCAGGGAAAAATGAGCAGTTCTTC

v_gene: TRBV12-3/TRBV12-4
abundance: -
j_gene: TRBJ2-7
d_gene: -
CDR3aa: CASSQSAYEQYF
CDR3nt: TGTGCCAGCAGCCAGTCAGCCTACGAGCAGTACTTC

v_gene: TRBV20-1
abundance: -
j_gene: TRBJ1-2
d_gene: TRBD1
CDR3aa: CSASSGTGKGYTF
CDR3nt: TGCAGTGCTAGTTCCGGGACAGGGAAAGGCTACACTTTC

v_gene: TRBV18
abundance: many
j_gene: TRBJ2-5
d_gene: -
CDR3aa: CASSPDGQETQYF
CDR3nt: TGTGCCAGCTCACCGGACGGCCAAGAGACCCAGTACTTC

v_gene: TRBV20-1
abundance: many
j_gene: TRBJ2-7
d_gene: -
CDR3aa: CSARVGTSTYEQYF
CDR3nt: TGCAGTGCTAGAGTAGGGACCTCCACCTACGAGCAGTACTTC

v_gene: TRBV29-1
abundance: -
j_gene: TRBJ1-2
d_gene: -
CDR3aa: CSGGSGTLDGYTF
CDR3nt: TGCAGTGGTGGATCAGGGACCCTCGACGGCTACACCTTC

v_gene: TRBV20-1
abundance: -
j_gene: TRBJ2-3
d_gene: -
CDR3aa: CSARDGRVGSTDTQYF
CDR3nt: TGCAGTGCTAGAGACGGGAGAGTGGGGAGCACAGATACGCAGTATTTT

v_gene: TRBV19
abundance: -
j_gene: TRBJ2-2
d_gene: -
CDR3aa: CASSTTGFTGELFF
CDR3nt: TGTGCCAGTAGTACCACAGGGTTCACCGGGGAGCTGTTTTTT

v_gene: TRBV29-1
abundance: -
j_gene: TRBJ2-5
d_gene: TRBD2
CDR3aa: CSVRTSGRVRETQYF
CDR3nt: TGCAGCGTGCGGACTAGCGGGAGGGTTAGAGAGACCCAGTACTTC

v_gene: TRBV12-3/TRBV12-4
abundance: -
j_gene: TRBJ2-2
d_gene: TRBD2
CDR3aa: CASSLRGGVTGELFF
CDR3nt: TGTGCCAGCAGTTTACGGGGGGGGGTCACCGGGGAGCTGTTTTTT

v_gene: TRBV11-3
abundance: few
j_gene: TRBJ2-5
d_gene: TRBD2
CDR3aa: CASSLSYSGGREKTQYF
CDR3nt: TGTGCCAGCAGCTTAAGCTATTCGGGAGGACGCGAGAAGACCCAGTACTTC

v_gene: TRBV3-1
abundance: -
j_gene: TRBJ2-7
d_gene: -
CDR3aa: CASSQSLEQYF
CDR3nt: TGTGCCAGCAGCCAAAGTCTCGAGCAGTACTTC

v_gene: TRBV18
abundance: -
j_gene: TRBJ1-1
d_gene: TRBD1
CDR3aa: CASSRPTGRDGEAFF
CDR3nt: TGTGCCAGCTCACGCCCGACAGGGAGAGACGGTGAAGCTTTCTTT

v_gene: TRBV20-1
abundance: few
j_gene: TRBJ1-2
d_gene: -
CDR3aa: CSARGTPPTYGYTF
CDR3nt: TGCAGTGCTAGAGGCACGCCTCCTACCTATGGCTACACCTTC

v_gene: TRBV6-2/TRBV6-3
abundance: -
j_gene: TRBJ1-4
d_gene: -
CDR3aa: CASSASGRSNEKLFF
CDR3nt: TGTGCCAGCAGTGCCAGTGGCAGATCGAATGAAAAACTGTTTTTT

v_gene: TRBV2
abundance: few
j_gene: TRBJ1-2
d_gene: -
CDR3aa: CASTKLLNYGYTF
CDR3nt: TGTGCCAGCACTAAACTTCTCAACTATGGCTACACCTTC

v_gene: TRBV5-1
abundance: -
j_gene: TRBJ2-3
d_gene: TRBD2
CDR3aa: CASSLEGATSADTQYF
CDR3nt: TGCGCCAGCAGCTTGGAAGGGGCGACTAGCGCAGATACGCAGTATTTT

v_gene: TRBV4-1
abundance: few
j_gene: TRBJ2-1
d_gene: -
CDR3aa: CASTERGDEQFF
CDR3nt: TGCGCCAGCACCGAAAGGGGGGATGAGCAGTTCTTC

v_gene: TRBV5-1
abundance: few
j_gene: TRBJ1-2
d_gene: TRBD1
CDR3aa: CASSSISTGTGSGYTF
CDR3nt: TGCGCCAGCAGCTCGATCTCGACAGGGACAGGGTCTGGCTACACCTTC

v_gene: TRBV12-3/TRBV12-4
abundance: -
j_gene: TRBJ1-4
d_gene: TRBD1
CDR3aa: CASSSRTGPSLVLFF
CDR3nt: TGTGCCAGCAGTTCCAGGACAGGGCCCTCTTTAGTGCTGTTTTTT

v_gene: TRBV5-1
abundance: few
j_gene: TRBJ2-7
d_gene: -
CDR3aa: CASSLEEVSYEQYF
CDR3nt: TGCGCCAGCAGCTTGGAGGAAGTGTCCTACGAGCAGTACTTC

v_gene: TRBV29-1
abundance: -
j_gene: TRBJ1-2
d_gene: -
CDR3aa: CSVDIGTGGYGYTF
CDR3nt: TGCAGCGTTGATATCGGTACGGGAGGCTATGGCTACACCTTC

v_gene: TRBV7-6
abundance: -
j_gene: TRBJ2-5
d_gene: -
CDR3aa: CASSLESETQYF
CDR3nt: TGTGCCAGCAGCTTAGAGTCGGAGACCCAGTACTTC

v_gene: TRBV13
abundance: few
j_gene: TRBJ2-7
d_gene: -
CDR3aa: CASSSSNNYEQYF
CDR3nt: TGTGCCAGCAGCTCGTCTAATAACTACGAGCAGTACTTC

v_gene: TRBV20-1
abundance: -
j_gene: TRBJ1-6
d_gene: TRBD1
CDR3aa: CSATDRGNSNSPLHF
CDR3nt: TGCAGTGCCACGGACAGGGGGAATAGTAATTCACCCCTCCACTTT

v_gene: TRBV12-3/TRBV12-4
abundance: -
j_gene: TRBJ2-6
d_gene: -
CDR3aa: CASREGLRSGANVLTF
CDR3nt: TGTGCCAGCAGGGAGGGTCTTCGGTCTGGGGCCAACGTCCTGACTTTC

v_gene: TRBV7-2
abundance: few
j_gene: TRBJ2-1
d_gene: -
CDR3aa: CASSLVGASNEQFF
CDR3nt: TGTGCCAGCAGCTTGGTGGGCGCCTCCAATGAGCAGTTCTTC

v_gene: TRBV6-5
abundance: few
j_gene: TRBJ2-3
d_gene: -
CDR3aa: CTSSSGVLTDTQYF
CDR3nt: TGTACCAGCAGTTCGGGAGTGCTCACAGATACGCAGTATTTT

v_gene: TRBV29-1
abundance: many
j_gene: TRBJ2-4
d_gene: TRBD2
CDR3aa: CSVYAGVAKNIQYF
CDR3nt: TGCAGCGTCTACGCGGGGGTAGCCAAAAACATTCAGTACTTC

v_gene: TRBV20-1
abundance: -
j_gene: TRBJ2-5
d_gene: TRBD2
CDR3aa: CSARDRGLAGGGETQYF
CDR3nt: TGCAGTGCTAGAGACCGGGGACTAGCGGGAGGGGGAGAGACCCAGTACTTC

v_gene: TRBV4-3
abundance: few
j_gene: TRBJ2-2
d_gene: -
CDR3aa: CASSQDWSGNTGELFF
CDR3nt: TGCGCCAGCAGCCAAGATTGGTCAGGGAACACCGGGGAGCTGTTTTTT

v_gene: TRBV5-1
abundance: -
j_gene: TRBJ1-5
d_gene: TRBD1
CDR3aa: CASSRGTGGFQPQHF
CDR3nt: TGCGCCAGCAGCAGAGGGACAGGGGGTTTTCAGCCCCAGCATTTT

v_gene: TRBV7-2
abundance: -
j_gene: TRBJ2-7
d_gene: -
CDR3aa: CASSIPRDFAEQYF
CDR3nt: TGTGCCAGCAGTATTCCACGGGACTTCGCCGAGCAGTACTTC

v_gene: TRBV11-2
abundance: few
j_gene: TRBJ2-5
d_gene: -
CDR3aa: CASSLVVLLADQETQYF
CDR3nt: TGTGCCAGCAGCTTAGTTGTTCTATTAGCGGACCAAGAGACCCAGTACTTC

v_gene: TRBV20-1
abundance: few
j_gene: TRBJ2-1
d_gene: TRBD1
CDR3aa: CSARVDRGRNEQFF
CDR3nt: TGCAGTGCTAGGGTGGACAGGGGGCGGAATGAGCAGTTCTTC

v_gene: TRBV7-8
abundance: few
j_gene: TRBJ2-2
d_gene: TRBD1
CDR3aa: CASSLWDRGLAGELFF
CDR3nt: TGTGCCAGCAGCTTATGGGACAGGGGATTAGCCGGGGAGCTGTTTTTT

v_gene: TRBV3-1
abundance: -
j_gene: TRBJ2-7
d_gene: -
CDR3aa: CASSQTGSQYF
CDR3nt: TGTGCCAGCAGCCAGACAGGCTCCCAGTACTTC

v_gene: TRBV28
abundance: few
j_gene: TRBJ2-1
d_gene: TRBD1
CDR3aa: CASSFRSHRGLGGFF
CDR3nt: TGTGCCAGCAGTTTCCGGTCGCACAGGGGGTTGGGGGGGTTCTTC

v_gene: TRBV28
abundance: -
j_gene: TRBJ1-2
d_gene: -
CDR3aa: CASSQHLLLADYGYTF
CDR3nt: TGTGCCAGCAGTCAACACCTTCTCTTAGCGGACTATGGCTACACCTTC

v_gene: TRBV30
abundance: -
j_gene: TRBJ1-4
d_gene: -
CDR3aa: CAQTGTLNGKLFF
CDR3nt: TGTGCCCAGACGGGTACCTTAAATGGAAAACTGTTTTTT

v_gene: TRBV6-6
abundance: few
j_gene: TRBJ1-4
d_gene: TRBD1
CDR3aa: CTSTLTGGNEKLFF
CDR3nt: TGTACCAGCACGCTGACAGGGGGTAATGAAAAACTGTTTTTT